This T cell receptor beta chain is from a study of T cells in Graves' hyperthyroidism and ophthalmopathy. Study outcomes and limitations: The model foresaw ophthalmopathy a median 6.5 months prior to onset. Blood held most thyroid clonotypes expanded above 0.001 frequency.

Exclusion of patients followed from uncontrolled infection, other autoimmune disease, pregnancy or lactation. In making diagnoses, clinical symptoms, serum thyroxine and TRAb, thyroid ultrasound and orbital computed tomography were all used. A note on this clonotype: Its target is unknown.

The CDR3 regions of TCR beta were amplified from RNA transcripts. In the first-round RT-PCR of the TCR CDR3, the HTBI primer set was used. MiXCR, applied by TCRdb to the multiplex PCR reads, yields one record per CDR3 protein. Here the sample spans about 660,000 distinct CDR3 sequences, just under 45% being singletons. The CDR3 runs 14 residues. The V gene's germline CDR1 is ENHRY and CDR2 SYGVKD. Trimming took 1 base from V and 7 from J, leaving 11 bases between them. The J gene is TRBJ1-5, the V gene TRBV10-3, with no clear D. Input material: peripheral blood or thyroid tissue (not recorded which). The source is an adult man with Graves' disease, either hyperthyroidism or ophthalmopathy (not recorded which). The CDR3 DNA is TGTGCCATCAGTGAGTTGAATTATGGACAGCCCCAGCATTTT. The encoded protein is CAISELNYGQPQHF.